The 20 T cell receptor beta chains reported below all come from one sample, sequenced in a study of shared clonotypes between healthy human individuals. Assay: immunoSEQ multiplex PCR; the TCRdb copy retains only in-frame clones and omits some. The data contain millions of clones, 90% to 95% of them singletons. The sequencing input was naive CD4+ T cells sorted from blood. Subset defined: CD45RA+ positively selected. The receptors were gathered from a man between 18 and 29 years old in good health.

V gene TRBV5-4 combines with J gene TRBJ2-2; D is perhaps TRBD2 (6 bases). Trimming cost V 4 bases and J 4 bases, with 14 bases left between them. The CDR3 runs to 15 residues. The germline CDR1 and CDR2 sequences are SGHNT and YYREEE (reference sequence). The CDR3 coding sequence is TGTGCCAGCAGCCTGGGGGGAGACCTCACCGGGGAGCTGTTTTTT. Translating gives CASSLGGDLTGELFF. Filled out from reference TRBV5-4 and TRBJ2-2, the complete variable domain reads ETGVTQSPTHLIKTRGQQVTLRCSSQSGHNTVSWYQQALGQGPQFIFQYYREEENGRGNFPPRFSGLQFPNYSSELNVNALELDDSALYLCASSLGGDLTGELFFGEGSRLTVL.

Details on this clone: This specimen includes other DNA sequences encoding the same CDR3. The chain joins TRBV7-8 to TRBJ1-5; D is ambiguous. This CDR3 comprises 13 residues. Germline CDR1 and CDR2: SGHVS and FQNEAQ. V was clipped by 1 base and J by 7 bases, with 8 bases between them. DNA for the CDR3: TGTGCCAGCAGCTTAGATCGAGGGCAGCCCCAGCATTTT. Protein product: CASSLDRGQPQHF.

The chain's CDR3 is CASSTDSTNEKLFF. The CDR3 DNA is TGTGCCAGCAGCACCGACAGTACTAATGAAAAACTGTTTTTT. The genes are TRBV5-6 and TRBJ1-4, with D tentatively TRBD1 (5 bases). Trimming removed 4 bases from V and 2 bases from J, with 9 bases in between. Germline V lookup: CDR1 SGHDT, CDR2 YYEEEE. This CDR3 has 14 residues.

The chain links TRBV20-1 to TRBJ1-6; no firm D call. Trimming pared 5 bases from V and 3 bases from J, leaving 2 bases between. The CDR3 totals 11 residues. CDR1 is DFQATT, CDR2 SNEGSKA, per germline (reference sequence). This CDR3 reads CSALYNSPLHF. The CDR3 nucleotides are TGCAGTGCTCTCTATAATTCACCCCTCCACTTT.

In DNA form, the CDR3 reads TGTGCCAGCAGCCATGCCAGGGCTGGGGCCAACGTCCTGACTTTC. This codes for CASSHARAGANVLTF. The chain is built from TRBV7-3 and TRBJ2-6, with a tentative D call TRBD1 (5 bases). Per germline, CDR1 SGHTA and CDR2 FQGTGA. Trimming stripped 5 bases from V and 2 bases from J, with 10 bases between. The CDR3 has 15 residues.

The chain uses TRBV6-5 and TRBJ1-2; unclear D gene. The CDR3 consists of 13 residues. Germline lookup yields CDR1 MNHEY and CDR2 SVGAGI. V was trimmed by 5 bases and J by 1 base, leaving 8 bases between them. The CDR3 region has the DNA TGTGCCAGCAGTAGAGGCATTAACTATGGCTACACCTTC. Its translation: CASSRGINYGYTF.

This clone was detected only once. V gene TRBV30 combines with J gene TRBJ2-3; D is perhaps TRBD1 (5 bases). Between the trimmed V and J ends, which lost 5 bases and 3 bases, there was a span of 12 bases. Looked up from germline, CDR1 is GTSNPN and CDR2 is SVGIG (reference sequence). The CDR3 consists of 13 residues. As DNA, the CDR3 is TGTGCCTGGGGTCAAGGGGCAACAGATACGCAGTATTTT. Protein sequence: CAWGQGATDTQYF. Full variable domain (remainder filled in from reference TRBV30 and TRBJ2-3): SQTIHQWPATLVQPVGSPLSLECTVEGTSNPNLYWYRQAAGRGLQLLFYSVGIGQISSEVPQNLSASRPQDRQFILSSKKLLLSDSGFYLCAWGQGATDTQYFGPGTRLTVL.

The J gene is TRBJ2-1, the V gene TRBV2; D is ambiguous. V was trimmed by 2 bases and J by 3 bases, leaving 11 bases between them. The CDR3 runs to 15 residues. Germline assignment: CDR1 SNHLY and CDR2 FYNNEI. CDR3 amino acids: CASSERILDYNEQFF. Written as DNA, the CDR3 is TGTGCCAGCAGTGAAAGAATCTTAGACTACAATGAGCAGTTCTTC.

The V and J genes are TRBV7-9 and TRBJ2-2, with a weak D call TRBD2 (5 bases). CDR1 is SEHNR and CDR2 is FQNEAQ in the germline V gene (reference sequence). The CDR3 spans 16 residues. V lost 5 bases and J lost 6, with 19 bases in between. The CDR3 DNA reads as TGTGCCAGCAGCCCGTCCGGGGATGGCGGCTCCGGGGAGCTGTTTTTT. It specifies CASSPSGDGGSGELFF.

The chain links TRBV30 to TRBJ1-4; TRBD1 matches 8 bases. The V gene's germline CDR1 is GTSNPN and CDR2 SVGIG (reference sequence). Germline trimming cut 5 bases from V and 3 bases from J; bases unmatched to any gene: 2. The CDR3 contains 13 residues. The chain's CDR3 is CAWQGAANEKLFF. CDR3 bases: TGTGCCTGGCAGGGGGCTGCTAATGAAAAACTGTTTTTT.

The V call is TRBV5-4, the J call TRBJ2-3; D is unclear. Between the trimmed V and J ends, which lost 4 bases and 0 bases, there was a span of 12 bases. From germline, CDR1 is SGHNT and CDR2 YYREEE (reference sequence). The CDR3 has 15 residues. The CDR3: CASSPRSSSTDTQYF. The CDR3 nucleotides read TGTGCCAGCAGCCCCAGGAGCTCTAGCACAGATACGCAGTATTTT. Variable domain in full (rest from reference TRBV5-4 and TRBJ2-3): ETGVTQSPTHLIKTRGQQVTLRCSSQSGHNTVSWYQQALGQGPQFIFQYYREEENGRGNFPPRFSGLQFPNYSSELNVNALELDDSALYLCASSPRSSSTDTQYFGPGTRLTVL.

The chain carries TRBV2 and TRBJ1-2; D not certain. The V gene's germline CDR1 is SNHLY and CDR2 FYNNEI. Trimming pared 8 bases from V and 4 bases from J, leaving 8 bases between. This CDR3 comprises 11 residues. The CDR3 here is CASREGYGYTF. The CDR3 coding sequence is TGTGCCAGCCGGGAGGGCTATGGCTACACCTTC.

The chain uses TRBV11-2 and TRBJ2-7, with TRBD2 matching over 7 bases. The length of the CDR3 is 15 residues. Germline V gives CDR1 SGHAT, CDR2 FQNNGV. Trimming removed 5 bases from V and 3 bases from J; junction bases left unmatched: 10. The CDR3 here is CASSPGGVPHYEQYF. Here the CDR3 DNA reads TGTGCCAGCAGCCCTGGGGGGGTCCCGCACTACGAGCAGTACTTC.

The J gene is TRBJ1-5, the V gene TRBV6-6, with D unresolved. CDR3 length equals 15 residues. Trimming removed 6 bases from V and 0 bases from J, with 12 bases in between. Per germline, CDR1 MNHNY and CDR2 SVGAGI (reference sequence). CDR3 loop: CASSVGQDSNQPQHF. The DNA of the CDR3 is TGTGCCAGCAGCGTGGGCCAGGATAGCAATCAGCCCCAGCATTTT.

This clone has just one count. V is TRBV30 and J is TRBJ2-7, with TRBD1 identical over 9 bases. CDR1 is GTSNPN and CDR2 is SVGIG in the germline V gene (reference sequence). This CDR3 contains 14 residues. V dropped 0 bases and J dropped 5; count of bases not matched to a gene: 5. Here the CDR3 reads CAWSVNRGPDEQYF. Here the CDR3 DNA reads TGTGCCTGGAGTGTAAACAGGGGGCCAGACGAGCAGTACTTC.

The rearrangement joins TRBV5-1 to TRBJ1-6; 8 bases fit TRBD1. The junction had 9 bases not matched to a gene; V was cut back by 4 bases and J by 0 bases. This CDR3 is 18 amino acids long. Germline values: CDR1 SGHRS, CDR2 YFSETQ. The chain's CDR3 is CASSLGQGASSYNSPLHF. For the CDR3, the DNA is TGCGCCAGCAGCCTGGGGCAGGGGGCTAGCTCCTATAATTCACCCCTCCACTTT. Using reference TRBV5-1 and TRBJ1-6 for the parts outside the CDR3, the full variable domain is KAGVTQTPRYLIKTRGQQVTLSCSPISGHRSVSWYQQTPGQGLQFLFEYFSETQRNKGNFPGRFSGRQFSNSRSEMNVSTLELGDSALYLCASSLGQGASSYNSPLHFGNGTRLTVT.

V usage is TRBV18 and J usage is TRBJ2-7; perhaps TRBD2 as D (6 bases). Per germline, CDR1 KGHSH and CDR2 LQKENI. The CDR3 spans 15 residues. Deletions cut 2 bases from V and 5 bases from J, with 16 bases between. The CDR3 region is CASSPRPGGSDEQYF. As DNA, the CDR3 is TGTGCCAGCTCACCAAGGCCCGGGGGTAGTGACGAGCAGTACTTC. Combining the CDR3 with reference TRBV18 and TRBJ2-7 gives the whole variable domain NAGVMQNPRHLVRRRGQEARLRCSPMKGHSHVYWYRQLPEEGLKFMVYLQKENIIDESGMPKERFSAEFPKEGPSILRIQQVVRGDSAAYFCASSPRPGGSDEQYFGPGTRLTVT.

The V and J genes are TRBV6-5 and TRBJ2-3; D is perhaps TRBD2 (7 bases). Germline CDR1 is MNHEY and CDR2 is SVGAGI. The germline V and J ends were trimmed by 0 bases and 8 bases, with 18 bases remaining between them. CDR3 length equals 16 residues. The CDR3 is CASSYSRGGARGTQYF. The CDR3 region has the DNA TGTGCCAGCAGTTACTCGAGGGGAGGGGCCAGGGGTACGCAGTATTTT.

Details on this clone: Other DNA variants within this sample encode the same CDR3. The J gene is TRBJ2-3, the V gene TRBV9; possibly TRBD2 for D (5 bases). Germline V gene data show CDR1 as SGDLS and CDR2 as YYNGEE. This CDR3 has 15 amino acids. Trimming removed 0 bases from V and 1 base from J, with 9 bases in between. CDR3 nucleotides: TGTGCCAGCAGCGTAGGAGGGAGAGGCACAGATACGCAGTATTTT. It translates to CASSVGGRGTDTQYF.

This chain links TRBV5-1 with TRBJ2-3; 10 nucleotides align to TRBD2. V lost 5 bases, J lost 5 bases, and 5 bases stayed unmatched. This CDR3 comprises 14 residues. In germline, CDR1 is SGHRS, CDR2 YFSETQ. CDR3 sequence (DNA): TGCGCCAGCAGATATAGCGGGAGGAAAGATACGCAGTATTTT. As protein: CASRYSGRKDTQYF. Variable domain in full (rest from reference TRBV5-1 and TRBJ2-3): KAGVTQTPRYLIKTRGQQVTLSCSPISGHRSVSWYQQTPGQGLQFLFEYFSETQRNKGNFPGRFSGRQFSNSRSEMNVSTLELGDSALYLCASRYSGRKDTQYFGPGTRLTVL.